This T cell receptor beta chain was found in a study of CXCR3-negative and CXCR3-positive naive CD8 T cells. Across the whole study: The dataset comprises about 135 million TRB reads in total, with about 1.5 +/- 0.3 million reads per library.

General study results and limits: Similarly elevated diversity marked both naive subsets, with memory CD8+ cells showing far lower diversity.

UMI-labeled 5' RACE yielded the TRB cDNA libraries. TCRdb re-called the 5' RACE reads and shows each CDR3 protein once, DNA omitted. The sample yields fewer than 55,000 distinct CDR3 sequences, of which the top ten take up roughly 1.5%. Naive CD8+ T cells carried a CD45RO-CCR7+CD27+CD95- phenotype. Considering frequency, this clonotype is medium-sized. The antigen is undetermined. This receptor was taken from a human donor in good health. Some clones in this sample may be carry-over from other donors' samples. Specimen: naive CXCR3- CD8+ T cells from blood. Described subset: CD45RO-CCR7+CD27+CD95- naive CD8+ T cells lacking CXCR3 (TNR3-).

CDR3 sequence: CSVEDLGYEQFF. The chain recombines TRBV29-1 with TRBJ2-1. Germline V gene data show CDR1 as SQVTM and CDR2 as ANQGSEA. The CDR3 contains 12 residues.